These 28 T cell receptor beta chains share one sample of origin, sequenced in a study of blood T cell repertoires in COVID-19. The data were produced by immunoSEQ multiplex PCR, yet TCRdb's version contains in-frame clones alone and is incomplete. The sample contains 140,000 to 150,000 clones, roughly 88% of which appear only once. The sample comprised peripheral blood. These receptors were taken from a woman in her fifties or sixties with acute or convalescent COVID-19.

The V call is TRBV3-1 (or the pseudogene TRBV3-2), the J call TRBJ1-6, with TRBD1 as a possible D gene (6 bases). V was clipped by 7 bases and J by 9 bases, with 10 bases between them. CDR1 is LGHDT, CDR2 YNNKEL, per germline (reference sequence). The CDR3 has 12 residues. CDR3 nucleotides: TGTGCCAGCAACGTACAGGGTTCACCCCTCCACTTT. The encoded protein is CASNVQGSPLHF.

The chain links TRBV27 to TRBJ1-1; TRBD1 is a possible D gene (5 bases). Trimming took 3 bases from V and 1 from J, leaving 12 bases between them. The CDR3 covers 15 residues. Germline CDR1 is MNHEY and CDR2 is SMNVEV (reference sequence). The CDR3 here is CASSFEAGKNTEAFF. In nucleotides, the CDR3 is TGTGCCAGCAGTTTTGAGGCAGGGAAGAACACTGAAGCTTTCTTT.

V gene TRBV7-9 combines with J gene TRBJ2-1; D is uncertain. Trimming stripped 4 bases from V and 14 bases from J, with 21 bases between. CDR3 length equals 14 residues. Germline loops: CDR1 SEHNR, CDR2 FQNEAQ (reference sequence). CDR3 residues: CASSSTPLTPLEFF. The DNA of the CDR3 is TGTGCCAGCAGCTCGACCCCTTTGACTCCTCTGGAGTTCTTC.

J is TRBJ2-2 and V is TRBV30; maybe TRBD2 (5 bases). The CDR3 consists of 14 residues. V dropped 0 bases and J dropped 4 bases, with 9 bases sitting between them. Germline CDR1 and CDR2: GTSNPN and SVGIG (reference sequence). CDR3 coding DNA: TGTGCCTGGAGTGTAGTTGGAGGCACCGGGGAGCTGTTTTTT. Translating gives CAWSVVGGTGELFF.

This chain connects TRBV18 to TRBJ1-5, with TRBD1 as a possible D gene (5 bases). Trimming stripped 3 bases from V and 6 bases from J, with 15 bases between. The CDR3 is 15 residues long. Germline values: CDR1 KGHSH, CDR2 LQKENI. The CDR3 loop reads CASSPTALESQPQHF. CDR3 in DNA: TGTGCCAGCTCACCGACAGCGCTCGAGAGTCAGCCCCAGCATTTT. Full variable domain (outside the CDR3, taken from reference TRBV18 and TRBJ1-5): NAGVMQNPRHLVRRRGQEARLRCSPMKGHSHVYWYRQLPEEGLKFMVYLQKENIIDESGMPKERFSAEFPKEGPSILRIQQVVRGDSAAYFCASSPTALESQPQHFGDGTRLSIL.

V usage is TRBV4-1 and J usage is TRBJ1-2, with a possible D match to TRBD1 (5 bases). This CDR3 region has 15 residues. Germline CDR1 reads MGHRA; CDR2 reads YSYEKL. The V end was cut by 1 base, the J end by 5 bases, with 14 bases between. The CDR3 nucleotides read TGCGCCAGCAGCCAAGCGACAGCCGAAAGTTATGGCTACACCTTC. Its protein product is CASSQATAESYGYTF.

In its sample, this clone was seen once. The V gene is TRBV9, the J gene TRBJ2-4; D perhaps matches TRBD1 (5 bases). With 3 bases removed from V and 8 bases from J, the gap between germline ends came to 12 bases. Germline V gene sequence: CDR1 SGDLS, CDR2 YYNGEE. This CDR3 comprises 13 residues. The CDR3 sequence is CASSAHQTDIQYF. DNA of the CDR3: TGTGCCAGCAGCGCGCACCAGACAGACATTCAGTACTTC.

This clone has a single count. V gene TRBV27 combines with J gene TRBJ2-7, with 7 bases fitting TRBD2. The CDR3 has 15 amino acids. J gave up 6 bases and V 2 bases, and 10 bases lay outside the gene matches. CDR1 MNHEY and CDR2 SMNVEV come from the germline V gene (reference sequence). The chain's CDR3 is CASSLQPGLVGEQYF. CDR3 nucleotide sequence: TGTGCCAGCAGTTTACAACCCGGACTAGTAGGCGAGCAGTACTTC.

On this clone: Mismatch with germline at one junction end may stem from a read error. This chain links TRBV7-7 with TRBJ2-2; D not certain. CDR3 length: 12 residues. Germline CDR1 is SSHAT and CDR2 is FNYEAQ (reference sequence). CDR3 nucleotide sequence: TGTGCTAGCAGCGACACAACCGGGGAGCTGTTTTTT. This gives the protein CASSDTTGELFF.

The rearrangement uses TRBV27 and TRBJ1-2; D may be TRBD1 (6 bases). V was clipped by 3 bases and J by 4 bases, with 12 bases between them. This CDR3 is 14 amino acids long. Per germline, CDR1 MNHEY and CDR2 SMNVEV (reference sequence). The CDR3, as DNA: TGTGCCAGCAGTTTCCGGACAGATACCTATGGCTACACCTTC. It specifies CASSFRTDTYGYTF.

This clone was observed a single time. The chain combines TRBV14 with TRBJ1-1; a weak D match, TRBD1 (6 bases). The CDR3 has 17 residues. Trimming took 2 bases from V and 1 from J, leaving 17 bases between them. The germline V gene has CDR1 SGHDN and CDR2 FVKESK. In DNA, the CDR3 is TGTGCCAGCAGCCAACAGAGGAACCGGGACAAGAACACTGAAGCTTTCTTT. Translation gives CASSQQRNRDKNTEAFF.

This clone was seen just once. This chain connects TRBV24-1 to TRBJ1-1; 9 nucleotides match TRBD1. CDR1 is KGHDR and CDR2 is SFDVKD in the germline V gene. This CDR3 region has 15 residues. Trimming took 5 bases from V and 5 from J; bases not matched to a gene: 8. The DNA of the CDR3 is TGTGCCACCAGTGGTTACAGGGGGCGAGGGACTGAAGCTTTCTTT. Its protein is CATSGYRGRGTEAFF.

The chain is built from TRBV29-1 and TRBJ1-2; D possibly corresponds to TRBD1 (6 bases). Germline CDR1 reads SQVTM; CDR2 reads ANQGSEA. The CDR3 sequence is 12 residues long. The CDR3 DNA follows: TGCCTAGGGGGGGGCGAGAGCTATGGCTACACCTTC. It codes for CLGGGESYGYTF.

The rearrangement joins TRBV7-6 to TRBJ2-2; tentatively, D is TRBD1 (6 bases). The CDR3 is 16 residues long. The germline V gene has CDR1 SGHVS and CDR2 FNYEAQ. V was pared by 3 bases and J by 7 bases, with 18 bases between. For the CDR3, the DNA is TGTGCCAGCAGCTTCAGCGGTACAGGGATCGGCGGGGAGCTGTTTTTT. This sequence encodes CASSFSGTGIGGELFF.

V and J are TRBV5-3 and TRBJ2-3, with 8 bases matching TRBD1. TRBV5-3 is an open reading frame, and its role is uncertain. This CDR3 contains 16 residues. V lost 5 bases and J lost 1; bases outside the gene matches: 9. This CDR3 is CARRGDRTSRTDTQYF. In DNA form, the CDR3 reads TGTGCCAGAAGGGGGGACAGGACCTCCCGCACAGATACGCAGTATTTT.

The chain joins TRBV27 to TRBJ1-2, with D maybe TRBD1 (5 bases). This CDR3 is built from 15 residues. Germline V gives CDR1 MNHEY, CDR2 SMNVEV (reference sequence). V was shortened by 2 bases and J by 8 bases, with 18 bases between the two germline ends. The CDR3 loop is CASSLRGFGVQGYTF. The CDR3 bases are TGTGCCAGCAGTTTAAGGGGTTTTGGGGTACAGGGCTACACCTTC.

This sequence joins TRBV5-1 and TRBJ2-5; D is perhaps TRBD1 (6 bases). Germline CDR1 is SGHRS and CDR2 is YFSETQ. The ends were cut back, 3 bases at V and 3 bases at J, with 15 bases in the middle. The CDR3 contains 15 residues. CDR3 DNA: TGCGCCAGCAGCTCCTCGGGACACCCAGAAGAGACCCAGTACTTC. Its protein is CASSSSGHPEETQYF.

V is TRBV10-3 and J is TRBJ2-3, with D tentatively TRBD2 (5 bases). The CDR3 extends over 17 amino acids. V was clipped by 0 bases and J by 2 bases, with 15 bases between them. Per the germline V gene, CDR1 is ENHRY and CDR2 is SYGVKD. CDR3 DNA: TGTGCCATCAGTGAGTCGATCACGGGCGGGTCCACAGATACGCAGTATTTT. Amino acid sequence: CAISESITGGSTDTQYF.

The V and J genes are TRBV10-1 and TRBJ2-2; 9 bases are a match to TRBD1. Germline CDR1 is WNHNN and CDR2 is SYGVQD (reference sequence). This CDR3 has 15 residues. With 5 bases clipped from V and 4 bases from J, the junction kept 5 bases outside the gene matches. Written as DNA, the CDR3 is TGCGCCAGCAGTAGAGACAGGGGGAGCACCGGGGAGCTGTTTTTT. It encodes CASSRDRGSTGELFF.

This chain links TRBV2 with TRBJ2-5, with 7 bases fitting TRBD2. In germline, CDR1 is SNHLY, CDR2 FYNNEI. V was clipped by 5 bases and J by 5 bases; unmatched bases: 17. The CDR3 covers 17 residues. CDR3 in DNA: TGTGCCAGCAGTTCTCGGGAGAGCGGGGAGAGATGGGAGACCCAGTACTTC. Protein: CASSSRESGERWETQYF.

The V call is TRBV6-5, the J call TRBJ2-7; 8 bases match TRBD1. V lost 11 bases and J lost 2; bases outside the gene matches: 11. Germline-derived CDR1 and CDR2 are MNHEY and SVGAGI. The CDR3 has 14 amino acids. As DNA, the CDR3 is TGTGCCGGTGGACAGGGATCGCGGCCCTACGAGCAGTACTTC. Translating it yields CAGGQGSRPYEQYF.

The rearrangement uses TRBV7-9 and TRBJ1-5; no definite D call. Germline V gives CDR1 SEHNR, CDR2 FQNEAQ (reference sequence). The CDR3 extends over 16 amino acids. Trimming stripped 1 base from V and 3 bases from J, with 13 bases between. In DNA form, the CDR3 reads TGTGCCAGCAGCTTAGGAGACACCCGGCCCAATCAGCCCCAGCATTTT. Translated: CASSLGDTRPNQPQHF.

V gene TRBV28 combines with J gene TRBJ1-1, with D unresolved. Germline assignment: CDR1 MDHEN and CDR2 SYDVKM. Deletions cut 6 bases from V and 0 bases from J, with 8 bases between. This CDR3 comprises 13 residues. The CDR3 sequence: CASSSLMNTEAFF. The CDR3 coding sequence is TGTGCCAGCAGCTCACTCATGAACACTGAAGCTTTCTTT.

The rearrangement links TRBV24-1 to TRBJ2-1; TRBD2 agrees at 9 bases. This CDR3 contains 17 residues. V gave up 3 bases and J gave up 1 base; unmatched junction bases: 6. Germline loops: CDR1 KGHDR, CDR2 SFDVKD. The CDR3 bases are TGTGCCACCAGTGATGCCATGACTAGCGGTTCCTACAATGAGCAGTTCTTC. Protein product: CATSDAMTSGSYNEQFF.

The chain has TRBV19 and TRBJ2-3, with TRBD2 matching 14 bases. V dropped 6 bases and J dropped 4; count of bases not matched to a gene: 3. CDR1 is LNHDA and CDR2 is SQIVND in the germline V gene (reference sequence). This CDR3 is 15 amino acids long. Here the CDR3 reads CASRRTSGRPDTQYF. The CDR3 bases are TGTGCCAGTAGGAGGACTAGCGGGAGGCCAGATACGCAGTATTTT. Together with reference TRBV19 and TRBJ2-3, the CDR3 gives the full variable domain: DGGITQSPKYLFRKEGQNVTLSCEQNLNHDAMYWYRQDPGQGLRLIYYSQIVNDFQKGDIAEGYSVSREKKESFPLTVTSAQKNPTAFYLCASRRTSGRPDTQYFGPGTRLTVL.

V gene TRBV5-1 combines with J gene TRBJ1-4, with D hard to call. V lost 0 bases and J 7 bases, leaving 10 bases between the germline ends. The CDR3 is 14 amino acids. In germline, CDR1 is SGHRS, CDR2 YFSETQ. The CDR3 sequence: CASSLDPRGEKLFF. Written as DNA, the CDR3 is TGCGCCAGCAGCTTGGACCCCCGCGGTGAAAAACTGTTTTTT.

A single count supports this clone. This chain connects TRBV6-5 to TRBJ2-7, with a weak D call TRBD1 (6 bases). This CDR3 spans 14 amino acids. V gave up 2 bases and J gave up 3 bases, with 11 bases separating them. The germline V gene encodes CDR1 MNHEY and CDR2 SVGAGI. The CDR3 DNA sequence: TGTGCCAGCAGTTACACGGCCAGGGGCTACGAGCAGTACTTC. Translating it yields CASSYTARGYEQYF.

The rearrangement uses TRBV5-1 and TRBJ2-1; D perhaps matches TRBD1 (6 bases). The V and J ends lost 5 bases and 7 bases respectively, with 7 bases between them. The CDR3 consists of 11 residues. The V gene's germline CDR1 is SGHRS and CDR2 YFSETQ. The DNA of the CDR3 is TGCGCCAGCAGACAGGGTAATGAGCAGTTCTTC. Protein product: CASRQGNEQFF. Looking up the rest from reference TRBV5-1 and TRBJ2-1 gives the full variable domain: KAGVTQTPRYLIKTRGQQVTLSCSPISGHRSVSWYQQTPGQGLQFLFEYFSETQRNKGNFPGRFSGRQFSNSRSEMNVSTLELGDSALYLCASRQGNEQFFGPGTRLTVL.